This T cell receptor beta chain was retrieved from a study of control samples from healthy donors and cancer patients. The data were produced by immunoSEQ multiplex PCR, yet TCRdb's version contains in-frame clones alone and is incomplete. This table holds 75,000 or so clones, roughly 89% found once. Sequences were obtained from PBMCs. The receptor was derived from a man between 60 and 75 years old with colorectal cancer.

In nucleotides, the CDR3 is TGTGCCAGTAGTATCCAGGGGACCCGGAATCAGCCCCAGCATTTT. Protein sequence: CASSIQGTRNQPQHF. The V and J genes are TRBV19 and TRBJ1-5; tentative D call: TRBD1 (6 bases). Germline V gene lookup returns CDR1 LNHDA and CDR2 SQIVND (reference sequence). V lost 3 bases and J 4 bases, leaving 13 bases between the germline ends. This CDR3 has 15 residues.